This T cell receptor beta chain was captured by sequencing in a study of identical twins. The V gene lost 4 bases and the J gene lost 0 bases, with 13 bases spanning the gap. Germline V lookup: CDR1 SGHTA, CDR2 FQGNSA. The CDR3 extends over 15 amino acids. TCRdb re-derived calls from the 5' RACE reads in MiXCR, one entry per CDR3 protein. The data show 550,000 to 700,000 distinct CDR3 sequences, with 21% seen just once and 4.3% held by the top ten. In addition, the sample was reused for a study of T cells expressing NK-cell markers. That publication notes: Obtained from sorted CD3+CD56+NKG2C+, CD3+CD56+NKG2C- and CD3+CD56-NKG2C+ T cells were the TCR beta repertoires.

The material sequenced was PBMCs. This receptor was taken from a woman under 30 in good health. This chain joins TRBV7-2 and TRBJ2-7; unclear D gene. The CDR3 protein is CASSYTSGFSYEQYF. The CDR3 nucleotides are TGTGCCAGCAGCTACACCTCCGGGTTCTCCTACGAGCAGTACTTC.